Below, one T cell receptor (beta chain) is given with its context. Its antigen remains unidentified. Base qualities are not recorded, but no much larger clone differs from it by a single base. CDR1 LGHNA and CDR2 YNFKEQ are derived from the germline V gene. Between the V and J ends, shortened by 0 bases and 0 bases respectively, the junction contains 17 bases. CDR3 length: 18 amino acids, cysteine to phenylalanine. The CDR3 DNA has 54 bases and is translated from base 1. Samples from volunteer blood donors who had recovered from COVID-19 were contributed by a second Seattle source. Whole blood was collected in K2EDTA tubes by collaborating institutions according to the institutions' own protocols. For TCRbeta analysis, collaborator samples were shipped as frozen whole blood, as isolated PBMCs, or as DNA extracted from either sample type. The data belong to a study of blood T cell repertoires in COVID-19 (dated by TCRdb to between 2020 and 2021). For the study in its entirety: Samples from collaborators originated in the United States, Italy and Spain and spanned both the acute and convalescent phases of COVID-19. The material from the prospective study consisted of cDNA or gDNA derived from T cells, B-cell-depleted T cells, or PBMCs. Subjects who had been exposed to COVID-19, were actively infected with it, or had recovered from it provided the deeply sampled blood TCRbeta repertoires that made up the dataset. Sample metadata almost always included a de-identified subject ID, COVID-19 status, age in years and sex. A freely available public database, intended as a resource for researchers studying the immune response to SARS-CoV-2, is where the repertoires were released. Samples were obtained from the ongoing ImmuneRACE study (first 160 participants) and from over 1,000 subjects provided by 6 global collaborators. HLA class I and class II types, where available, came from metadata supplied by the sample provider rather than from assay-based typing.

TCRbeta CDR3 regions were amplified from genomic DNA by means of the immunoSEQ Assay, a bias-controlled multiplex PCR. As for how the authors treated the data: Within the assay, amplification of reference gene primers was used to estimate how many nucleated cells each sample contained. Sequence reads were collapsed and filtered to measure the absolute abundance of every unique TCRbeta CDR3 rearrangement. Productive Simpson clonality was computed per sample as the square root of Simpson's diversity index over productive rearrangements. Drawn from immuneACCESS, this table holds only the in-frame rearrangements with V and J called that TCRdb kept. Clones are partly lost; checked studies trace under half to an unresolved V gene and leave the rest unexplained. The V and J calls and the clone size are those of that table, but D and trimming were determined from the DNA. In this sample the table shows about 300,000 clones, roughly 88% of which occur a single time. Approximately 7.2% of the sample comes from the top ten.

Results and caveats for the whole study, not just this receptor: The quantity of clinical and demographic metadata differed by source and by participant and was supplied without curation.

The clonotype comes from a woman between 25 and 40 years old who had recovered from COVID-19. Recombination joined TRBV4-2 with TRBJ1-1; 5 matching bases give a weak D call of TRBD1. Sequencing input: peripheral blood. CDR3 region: CASSQDVGGGGMNTEAFF. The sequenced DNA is TGTGCCAGCAGCCAAGATGTCGGGGGAGGAGGAATGAACACTGAAGCTTTCTTT.